Below, 17 T cell receptor beta chains from the same sample are listed, as sequenced in a study of cytomegalovirus exposure and HLA in healthy donors. Both 60 Vbeta primers and 13 Jbeta primers went into the PCR. The table came from immunoSEQ multiplex PCR; TCRdb's copy has only in-frame clones and leaves some out. The sample yields 95,000 to 110,000 clones, approximately 70% seen once. Sequencing input: PBMCs. These receptors all stem from a woman aged 45 to 65 in good health and CMV-seronegative.

The chain has TRBV4-1 and TRBJ2-2; 7 bases match TRBD1. The CDR3 runs to 18 residues. Germline CDR1 MGHRA, CDR2 YSYEKL. Trimming cost V 7 bases and J 4 bases; bases outside gene matches: 18. The CDR3 DNA reads as TGCGCCAGCACTAAACTTCCCGCCCCGGGGACAGTCACCGGGGAGCTGTTTTTT. This sequence encodes CASTKLPAPGTVTGELFF.

CDR3 DNA sequence: TGTGCCACCAGCAGCAGCGGGAGCTCCTACAATGAGCAGTTCTTC. Its translation is CATSSSGSSYNEQFF. The V gene is TRBV15, the J gene TRBJ2-1; 8 bases align to TRBD2. Germline V CDR1 and CDR2: LNHNV, YYDKDF (reference sequence). This CDR3 comprises 15 residues. V shed 3 bases and J 0 bases; nucleotides not matched to a gene: 1.

The V and J genes are TRBV19 and TRBJ1-6; D may be TRBD1 (6 bases). Deletions cut 4 bases from V and 5 bases from J, with 15 bases between. This CDR3 comprises 16 residues. Germline V gene sequence: CDR1 LNHDA, CDR2 SQIVND (reference sequence). The CDR3 coding sequence is TGTGCCAGTAGTAGGGGGGGCCAGGGGAATAATTCACCCCTCCACTTT. This codes for CASSRGGQGNNSPLHF.

This chain joins TRBV7-9 and TRBJ2-1, with 13 bases fitting TRBD2. The CDR3 consists of 16 residues. With 2 bases clipped from V and 7 bases from J, the junction kept 5 bases outside the gene matches. Germline loops: CDR1 SEHNR, CDR2 FQNEAQ (reference sequence). CDR3 sequence reads: CASSLTGLAGLNEQFF. The CDR3 DNA reads as TGTGCCAGCAGCTTAACGGGACTAGCGGGGCTGAATGAGCAGTTCTTC.

The chain is built from TRBV6-5 and TRBJ1-2, with a possible D match to TRBD1 (5 bases). Germline values: CDR1 MNHEY, CDR2 SVGAGI. The V and J ends lost 8 bases and 14 bases respectively, with 21 bases between them. The CDR3 length is 12 residues. CDR3: CASLRDPGTLTF. CDR3 bases: TGTGCCAGCTTGCGGGACCCAGGAACTTTGACCTTC.

This clone was counted only a few times. The J gene is TRBJ2-5, the V gene TRBV6-1, with TRBD2 identical over 12 bases. Germline-derived CDR1 and CDR2 are MNHNS and SASEGT. With V trimmed by 8 bases and J by 5 bases, 6 bases remained unmatched. The CDR3 is 14 residues long. The CDR3 nucleotides read TGTGCCAGCCTAGCGGGAGGGCCAGGGGAGACCCAGTACTTC. It translates to CASLAGGPGETQYF.

The chain recombines TRBV18 with TRBJ1-1; D is possibly TRBD1 (5 bases). Trimming removed 4 bases from V and 0 bases from J, with 12 bases in between. The CDR3 runs 15 residues. CDR1 and CDR2 (germline): KGHSH, LQKENI. The DNA of the CDR3 is TGTGCCAGCTCACGCCTCCAGGGTATGAACACTGAAGCTTTCTTT. Its protein product is CASSRLQGMNTEAFF.

This clone came up a few times. This sequence joins TRBV29-1 and TRBJ2-1, with a possible D match to TRBD2 (7 bases). Germline V lookup: CDR1 SQVTM, CDR2 ANQGSEA. Trimming cost V 4 bases and J 8 bases, with 21 bases left between them. There are 15 residues in the CDR3. CDR3 loop: CSVVTSGGERDEQFF. CDR3 DNA sequence: TGCAGCGTTGTAACCTCGGGGGGCGAGCGGGATGAGCAGTTCTTC.

This chain links TRBV11-3 with TRBJ2-7; possibly TRBD2 for D (5 bases). CDR3 length: 16 amino acids. The V end was cut by 5 bases, the J end by 2 bases, with 19 bases between. In germline, CDR1 is SGHNT, CDR2 YENEEA. The CDR3 region has the DNA TGTGCCAGCAGCCTAGCATGGGCACCAAAAGCCTACGAGCAGTACTTC. This gives the protein CASSLAWAPKAYEQYF.

V and J are TRBV11-3 and TRBJ2-2; TRBD2 matches 7 bases. Per germline, CDR1 SGHNT and CDR2 YENEEA. This CDR3 spans 17 amino acids. The V and J ends lost 3 bases and 3 bases, in that order; junction bases with no gene match: 10. CDR3 in amino acids: CASSFAAGVSDTGELFF. The CDR3 nucleotides read TGTGCCAGCAGCTTCGCGGCGGGAGTTTCGGACACCGGGGAGCTGTTTTTT. The full variable domain, completed using reference TRBV11-3 and TRBJ2-2, is EAGVVQSPRYKIIEKKQPVAFWCNPISGHNTLYWYLQNLGQGPELLIRYENEEAVDDSQLPKDRFSAERLKGVDSTLKIQPAELGDSAVYLCASSFAAGVSDTGELFFGEGSRLTVL.

This chain uses TRBV2 with TRBJ2-1, with 11 nucleotides matching TRBD2. The CDR3 runs to 16 residues. Germline loops: CDR1 SNHLY, CDR2 FYNNEI. J gave up 5 bases and V 5 bases, and 8 bases lay outside the gene matches. The CDR3 nucleotides are TGTGCCAGCAGTCAATCGGGACTAGCGGTGAACAATGAGCAGTTCTTC. Translating it yields CASSQSGLAVNNEQFF. Using reference TRBV2 and TRBJ2-1 for the parts outside the CDR3, the full variable domain is EPEVTQTPSHQVTQMGQEVILRCVPISNHLYFYWYRQILGQKVEFLVSFYNNEISEKSEIFDDQFSVERPDGSNFTLKIRSTKLEDSAMYFCASSQSGLAVNNEQFFGPGTRLTVL.

The chain recombines TRBV7-9 with TRBJ2-1, with D possibly TRBD2 on 5 matching bases. With 1 base removed from V and 4 bases from J, the gap between germline ends came to 14 bases. Germline CDR1 and CDR2: SEHNR and FQNEAQ (reference sequence). The CDR3 totals 16 residues. DNA for the CDR3: TGTGCCAGCAGCTTAGTTAGGCGGGCTGGGTACAATGAGCAGTTCTTC. It is translated as CASSLVRRAGYNEQFF. Supplemented by reference TRBV7-9 and TRBJ2-1, the full variable domain reads DTGVSQNPRHKITKRGQNVTFRCDPISEHNRLYWYRQTLGQGPEFLTYFQNEAQLEKSRLLSDRFSAERPKGSFSTLEIQRTEQGDSAMYLCASSLVRRAGYNEQFFGPGTRLTVL.

CDR3 protein: CASSFPRLAGDNNEQFF. The CDR3 DNA is TGTGCCAGCAGTTTTCCTAGACTAGCGGGGGACAACAATGAGCAGTTCTTC. V and J are TRBV27 and TRBJ2-1; TRBD2 agrees at 12 bases. CDR1 MNHEY and CDR2 SMNVEV come from the germline V gene (reference sequence). With 3 bases clipped from V and 5 bases from J, the junction kept 8 bases outside the gene matches. The CDR3 loop spans 17 amino acids.

This chain links TRBV19 with TRBJ2-2, with a possible D match to TRBD1 (5 bases). In germline, CDR1 is LNHDA, CDR2 SQIVND (reference sequence). The CDR3 sequence is 15 residues long. Trimming removed 2 bases from V and 8 bases from J, with 15 bases in between. CDR3 sequence reads: CASSIQGRGSGELFF. As DNA, the CDR3 is TGTGCCAGTAGTATACAGGGAAGGGGATCTGGGGAGCTGTTTTTT.

About this clone itself: Other DNA sequences in the sample encode the same CDR3. The CDR3 protein is CASSNPYSEDGYTF. CDR3 DNA: TGTGCCAGCAGCAACCCGTACTCTGAGGATGGCTACACCTTC. The V call is TRBV21-1, the J call TRBJ1-2. TRBV21-1 constitutes a pseudogene. The CDR3 is 14 amino acids.

The chain combines TRBV6-6 with TRBJ2-5; D not resolved. Looked up from germline, CDR1 is MNHNY and CDR2 is SVGAGI (reference sequence). There are 12 residues in the CDR3. The ends were cut back, 2 bases at V and 4 bases at J, with 5 bases in the middle. CDR3 region: CASSYVIETQYF. The CDR3 coding sequence is TGTGCCAGCAGTTACGTTATAGAGACCCAGTACTTC.

The chain uses TRBV19 and TRBJ1-5; the D is unclear. The germline V gene encodes CDR1 LNHDA and CDR2 SQIVND (reference sequence). This CDR3 is 13 amino acids long. Deletions cut 7 bases from V and 9 bases from J, with 16 bases between. The CDR3 coding sequence is TGTGCCAGTACCCCGCGGGGTAGGATGCCCCAGCATTTT. This translates into CASTPRGRMPQHF.